This TCR beta chain was identified during a study of Graves' ophthalmopathy and Graves' hyperthyroidism. TCR beta CDR3 regions were amplified from RNA transcripts. After a first-round RT-PCR with HTBI primers, a second-round multiplex PCR was run. TCRdb called the multiplex PCR reads again in MiXCR, with one record for every CDR3 protein. The sample has approximately 700,000 distinct CDR3 sequences; 40% are singletons. V lost 2 bases and J lost 4; bases outside the gene matches: 8. The CDR3 has 15 amino acids. Germline lookup yields CDR1 LGHNA and CDR2 YSLEER. The sequencing input was peripheral blood. This chain joins TRBV4-3 and TRBJ2-7; 7 nucleotides agree with TRBD1. The source is an adult man with Graves' ophthalmopathy. The CDR3 sequence is CASSQRQGQHYEQYF. CDR3 nucleotides: TGCGCCAGCAGCCAAAGACAGGGACAGCATTACGAGCAGTACTTC.